A selection of T cell receptor beta chains follows, all from one sample in a study of graft-versus-host responses after intestinal transplantation. Their cognate antigens are unknown. The repertoire was sequenced with immunoSEQ multiplex PCR; TCRdb's copy has only in-frame clones and lacks some. This repertoire shows some 70,000 clones, 87% found once; its top ten account for more than 7%. The sample in question was unstimulated CD8+ T cells sorted from spleen or lymph node cells, obtained before transplant. Source of these receptors: a human donor who was the organ donor for an intestinal transplant. CDR3s include the opening cysteine and the closing phenylalanine or tryptophan.

TRBV6-5	TRBJ2-1	CASSYSTRSRFYEQFF
TRBV5-6	TRBJ2-6	CASSPRRDSHSGANVLTF
TRBV9	TRBJ2-7	CAGSVGLPGLPYEQYF
TRBV4-1	TRBJ1-4	CASSQGAFQPVITNEKLFF
TRBV2	TRBJ1-5	CASRSRDSTNQPQHF
TRBV5-1	TRBJ2-2	CASSVGARSGTNYTGELFF
TRBV21-1	TRBJ2-7	CAKWAPYEQYF
TRBV28	TRBJ2-3	CASSGLAAQYF
TRBV4-1	TRBJ2-7	CASSQVLGVRGSYEQYF
TRBV27	TRBJ2-7	CASSPLQGLYEQYF
TRBV28	TRBJ2-3	CASSPTSGGATDTQYF
TRBV5-1	TRBJ1-2	CASSLGRSDYGYTF
TRBV7-2	TRBJ2-3	CASSLWDDSTDTQYF
TRBV7-9	TRBJ1-1	CASSYDSEAFF
TRBV25-1	TRBJ1-6	CASAKTGIWHNSPLHF
TRBV5-4	TRBJ1-3	CASNNNPADTIYF
TRBV5-1	TRBJ2-7	CASSLEWDSNPPYEQYF
TRBV28	TRBJ2-1	CALGRGGPSYNEQFF
TRBV2	TRBJ2-5	CASSDLVAGVPRGTQYF
TRBV7-9	TRBJ2-1	CASSSDRTNNEQFF
TRBV28	TRBJ2-1	CASSFSTSGVDYSSYNEQFF
TRBV4-2	TRBJ1-1	CASSLSTEAFF
TRBV5-1	TRBJ1-4	CASSRPGQGKKLFF
TRBV5-4	TRBJ1-6	CASSLQTGYNSPLHF
TRBV30	TRBJ1-5	CAWSLGDQPQHF
TRBV9	TRBJ2-1	CASSVGVAGGTLGGEQFF
TRBV7-3	TRBJ2-1	CASSPNQMLGEGEQFF
TRBV29-1	TRBJ2-2	CSVAQGGAGELFF
TRBV6-1	TRBJ2-5	CASSEGRLAGGKETQYF
TRBV6-1	TRBJ1-1	CASSEKHLALQSLGMNTEAFF
TRBV13	TRBJ2-7	CASSFPRTGGSYEQYF
TRBV30	TRBJ1-2	CGLDGPGYGYTF
TRBV28	TRBJ2-3	CASSSWEGTDTQYF
TRBV10-3	NA	CAISDYIHSRPRSGNTIYF
TRBV19	TRBJ2-7	CASSIVGSYEQYF
TRBV2	TRBJ1-4	CASSPRMRTTNEKLFF
TRBV30	TRBJ2-5	CAWSPRGGRGPKETQYF
TRBV4-1	TRBJ2-3	CASSQRTGSSTDTQYF
TRBV6-4	TRBJ2-2	CASSAETGNTGELFF
TRBV19	TRBJ1-1	CASSIVWNTEAFF
TRBV7-9	TRBJ1-2	CASSGGRIYGYTF
TRBV28	TRBJ1-2	CASSRDREDYGYTF
TRBV6-1	TRBJ1-4	CASTPTPPEKLFF
TRBV4-1	TRBJ1-1	CASSRTGVTEAFF
TRBV11-3	TRBJ2-1	CASSQYTSQGEAYNEQFF
TRBV6-1	TRBJ2-2	CASSGKSDTGELFF
TRBV6-5	TRBJ2-7	CASSYGRSSYEQYF
TRBV28	TRBJ2-2	CASSLRNTGELFF
TRBV5-6	TRBJ2-7	CASSQEQRQGSSYEQYF
TRBV5-6	TRBJ2-5	CASSLVGGHQETQYF
TRBV27	TRBJ2-7	CASSLRREPGLADSYEQYF
TRBV13	TRBJ1-5	CASSLSPPSNQPQHF
TRBV4-2	TRBJ1-1	CASSQDLRGGTEAFF
TRBV4-1	TRBJ1-1	CASSPEGDTEAFF
TRBV5-8	TRBJ2-1	CASSLAGDVVVEQFF
TRBV10-2	TRBJ1-1	CASSERGTGDREAFF
TRBV6-1	TRBJ2-7	CASSPGPTYEQYF
TRBV9	TRBJ2-1	CASSTRGGSYNEQFF
TRBV7-3	TRBJ2-2	CASSEVGGGELFF
TRBV15	TRBJ2-7	CATSRARQGIYEQYF